Listed below are T cell receptor beta chains from one sample, sequenced in a study of CD8 T cells in Susac syndrome. TCRdb re-called the immunoSEQ multiplex PCR reads through MiXCR, storing one row per CDR3 protein. Among about 190,000 distinct CDR3 sequences listed, under 97% were seen once. Sample: CD4+ T cells from PBMCs. The receptors derive from a human donor with Susac syndrome. Each CDR3 is given with its conserved first and last residue. The D gene is left open where the match is weak. Size tells how often a clone was seen (once, few, many) or the class of an expanded clone, and some rows leave it out.

TRBJ1-3	-	-	TRBV29-1	CSVRQANSGNTIYF	TGCAGCGTGCGTCAGGCAAACTCTGGAAACACCATATATTTT
TRBJ1-1	-	-	TRBV10-3	CAISESGGRHEAFF	TGTGCCATCAGTGAGTCGGGGGGGAGACATGAAGCTTTCTTT
TRBJ2-1	-	-	TRBV4-3	CASSQDPQTDEQFF	TGCGCCAGCAGCCAAGATCCGCAGACCGATGAGCAGTTCTTC
TRBJ1-2	-	-	TRBV19	CASSINSRDYGYTF	TGTGCCAGTAGTATTAACAGCAGGGACTATGGCTACACCTTC
TRBJ2-2	TRBD2	-	TRBV12-3/TRBV12-4	CASRTSANTGELFF	TGTGCCAGCCGGACTAGCGCAAACACCGGGGAGCTGTTTTTT
TRBJ2-7	TRBD2	-	TRBV4-1	CASSQSEAGGQYF	TGCGCCAGCAGCCAATCTGAGGCGGGAGGCCAGTACTTC
TRBJ1-1	TRBD1	-	TRBV19	CASTSGGLGEAFF	TGTGCCAGTACCTCAGGGGGCTTGGGTGAAGCTTTCTTT
TRBJ1-1	-	-	TRBV7-9	CASSPGPEEAFF	TGTGCCAGCAGCCCTGGTCCGGAGGAGGCTTTCTTT
TRBJ1-2	TRBD1	-	TRBV20-1	CSATGTGWSGYTF	TGCAGTGCTACCGGGACAGGGTGGAGTGGCTACACCTTC
TRBJ2-7	-	-	TRBV20-1	CSASRGIPPYEQYF	TGCAGTGCTAGTCGGGGGATACCACCCTACGAGCAGTACTTC
TRBJ2-5	-	-	TRBV25-1	CASSARGGGDTQYF	TGTGCCAGCAGTGCCCGGGGAGGGGGCGACACCCAGTACTTC
TRBJ2-1	-	-	TRBV7-2	CASSLVGLNEQFF	TGTGCCAGCAGCTTAGTTGGCCTGAATGAGCAGTTCTTC
TRBJ2-3	TRBD2	-	TRBV20-1	CSAGRGGTDTQYF	TGCAGTGCCGGTCGGGGGGGCACAGATACGCAGTATTTT
TRBJ2-1	TRBD1	once	TRBV27	CASTWDRGFREQFF	TGTGCCAGCACCTGGGACAGGGGATTTCGCGAGCAGTTCTTC
TRBJ2-2	TRBD1	-	TRBV6-2/TRBV6-3	CASSYGNRGRNTGELFF	TGTGCCAGCAGTTACGGAAACAGGGGGCGGAACACCGGGGAGCTGTTTTTT
TRBJ2-6	-	once	TRBV27	CASSSIQDSGANVLTF	TGTGCCAGCAGTTCAATCCAGGACTCTGGGGCCAACGTCCTGACTTTC
TRBJ1-5	-	-	TRBV3-1	CASSQGGDNSNQPQHF	TGTGCCAGCAGCCAAGGAGGGGACAATAGCAATCAGCCCCAGCATTTT
TRBJ1-5	-	-	TRBV6-2/TRBV6-3	CASAPVGGARPQHF	TGTGCCAGCGCTCCCGTTGGGGGGGCGCGGCCCCAGCATTTT
TRBJ1-6	-	-	TRBV19	CASTGVISPLHF	TGTGCCAGTACAGGGGTGATTTCACCCCTCCACTTT
TRBJ2-4	-	-	TRBV6-5	CASKEGGGRLNIQYF	TGTGCCAGCAAAGAGGGGGGCGGACGACTTAACATTCAGTACTTC
TRBJ2-2	-	-	TRBV20-1	CIISSGTGELFF	TGCATCATTTCTAGTGGCACCGGGGAGCTGTTTTTT
TRBJ1-5	-	-	TRBV3-1	CASSQDPFGAGEQPQHF	TGTGCCAGCAGCCAAGATCCTTTCGGGGCAGGCGAACAGCCCCAGCATTTT
TRBJ2-6	-	-	TRBV29-1	CSVAEGAGRSSGANVLTF	TGCAGCGTAGCGGAGGGCGCAGGCCGATCCTCTGGGGCCAACGTCCTGACTTTC
TRBJ1-5	TRBD1	-	TRBV20-1	CSAGQGYNQPQHF	TGCAGTGCAGGACAGGGGTACAATCAGCCCCAGCATTTT
TRBJ1-1	-	-	TRBV5-1	CASSLAQVGGTEAFF	TGCGCCAGCAGCTTGGCCCAGGTGGGGGGCACTGAAGCTTTCTTT
TRBJ2-3	-	-	TRBV27	CASRDGRGLTDTQYF	TGTGCCAGCAGAGACGGCCGGGGACTCACAGATACGCAGTATTTT
TRBJ2-3	-	-	TRBV30	CAWSINAGVRTDTQYF	TGTGCCTGGAGTATAAACGCAGGGGTGCGCACAGATACGCAGTATTTT
TRBJ1-2	-	-	TRBV6-6	CASSPGGGYTF	TGTGCCAGCAGTCCGGGGGGAGGCTACACCTTC
TRBJ1-1	-	-	TRBV6-2/TRBV6-3	CASSYGFGRDTEAFF	TGTGCCAGCAGTTATGGTTTCGGACGGGACACTGAAGCTTTCTTT
TRBJ2-7	TRBD2	once	TRBV5-6	CASRGLAGGRSYEQYF	TGTGCCAGCAGGGGACTAGCGGGGGGCCGGTCCTACGAGCAGTACTTC
TRBJ2-5	-	-	TRBV10-3	CAISESGETQYF	TGTGCCATCAGTGAGTCGGGCGAGACCCAGTACTTC
TRBJ2-5	TRBD2	-	TRBV20-1	CSARDSSGGAQETQYF	TGCAGTGCTAGAGATTCGAGCGGGGGGGCACAGGAGACCCAGTACTTC
TRBJ2-3	-	-	TRBV3-1	CASSRGRYGGYTDTQYF	TGTGCCAGCAGCCGCGGACGCTACGGGGGATACACAGATACGCAGTATTTT
TRBJ1-1	-	-	TRBV7-2	CASSATGLAFF	TGTGCCAGCAGCGCGACAGGATTGGCTTTCTTT
TRBJ2-6	TRBD2	-	TRBV13	CASSFSGGARSGANVLTF	TGTGCCAGCAGCTTTAGCGGGGGGGCGAGGTCTGGGGCCAACGTCCTGACTTTC
TRBJ2-7	TRBD2	-	TRBV20-1	CSAAQLAGKTYEQYF	TGCAGTGCTGCCCAACTAGCGGGTAAGACCTACGAGCAGTACTTC
TRBJ2-6	-	-	TRBV5-1	CASSLLESFGANVLTF	TGCGCCAGCAGCCTACTGGAGAGTTTTGGGGCCAACGTCCTGACTTTC
TRBJ2-5	-	-	TRBV5-4	CASSFLWETQYF	TGTGCCAGCAGCTTTTTGTGGGAGACCCAGTACTTC
TRBJ2-7	-	-	TRBV6-2/TRBV6-3	CASSSPGRTTYEQYF	TGTGCCAGCAGTTCGCCGGGACGGACAACCTACGAGCAGTACTTC
TRBJ1-2	-	-	TRBV6-5	CASSGTGQPYGYTF	TGTGCCAGCAGTGGTACGGGACAACCCTATGGCTACACCTTC
TRBJ2-2	-	-	TRBV9	CASSVEAVLGTGELFF	TGTGCCAGCAGCGTAGAGGCCGTCCTGGGCACCGGGGAGCTGTTTTTT
TRBJ1-1	-	-	TRBV14	CASSQASTGGGTEAFF	TGTGCCAGCAGCCAAGCTTCGACAGGTGGTGGCACTGAAGCTTTCTTT
TRBJ1-3	-	-	TRBV7-3	CASSLNPVGSGNTIYF	TGTGCCAGCAGCTTAAATCCCGTTGGCTCTGGAAACACCATATATTTT
TRBJ2-4	-	-	TRBV20-1	CSARPGGGNIQYF	TGCAGTGCTAGACCAGGAGGAGGAAACATTCAGTACTTC
TRBJ2-6	-	-	TRBV12-3/TRBV12-4	CASSFSVLTF	TGTGCCAGCAGTTTCTCTGTCCTGACTTTC
TRBJ1-1	-	-	TRBV20-1	CSASRPGRGEAFF	TGCAGTGCTAGTAGGCCAGGCCGGGGAGAAGCTTTCTTT
TRBJ2-1	-	-	TRBV2	CASSHRFTNEQFF	TGTGCCAGCAGTCACCGCTTCACCAATGAGCAGTTCTTC
TRBJ2-1	-	-	TRBV2	CASRGRPTYNEQFF	TGTGCCAGCAGGGGGCGACCGACCTACAATGAGCAGTTCTTC
TRBJ2-2	-	few	TRBV11-1	CASSLAVGATGELFF	TGTGCCAGCAGCTTAGCCGTCGGGGCCACCGGGGAGCTGTTTTTT
TRBJ2-3	TRBD2	-	TRBV7-7	CASSSGGSTDTQYF	TGTGCCAGCAGCTCCGGGGGGAGCACAGATACGCAGTATTTT
TRBJ1-5	TRBD1	-	TRBV4-2	CASSESGTANQPQHF	TGTGCCAGCAGCGAATCCGGGACAGCTAATCAGCCCCAGCATTTT
TRBJ1-2	-	-	TRBV28	CASTPSGSRHYGYTF	TGTGCCAGCACCCCGAGTGGCTCACGGCACTATGGCTACACCTTC
TRBJ1-5	TRBD1	once	TRBV6-5	CASSTTGPPNQPQHF	TGTGCCAGCAGTACGACAGGGCCCCCCAATCAGCCCCAGCATTTT
TRBJ2-3	TRBD1	-	TRBV4-1	CASSLTSGTGLDTQYF	TGCGCCAGCAGCCTGACGAGCGGGACAGGGTTAGATACGCAGTATTTT
TRBJ1-2	TRBD1	-	TRBV14	CASSQGGTGIYYGYTF	TGTGCCAGCAGCCAAGGAGGGACAGGGATCTACTATGGCTACACCTTC
TRBJ2-3	TRBD1	once	TRBV29-1	CSVARGQGNTDTQYF	TGCAGCGTGGCCCGGGGACAGGGGAACACAGATACGCAGTATTTT
TRBJ1-2	-	-	TRBV4-2	CASSQDLADYGYTF	TGTGCCAGCAGCCAAGATCTGGCAGACTATGGCTACACCTTC
TRBJ1-2	TRBD1	-	TRBV5-6	CASSEGQAVGYTF	TGTGCCAGCAGCGAGGGACAGGCGGTTGGCTACACCTTC
TRBJ2-1	TRBD2	once	TRBV14	CASSQWGGNEQFF	TGTGCCAGCAGCCAATGGGGGGGGAATGAGCAGTTCTTC